This note documents a single T cell receptor (beta chain) sequence. The same CDR3 is also encoded by other DNA sequences in this sample. These data belong to a study of control samples from healthy donors and cancer patients. Using immunoSEQ multiplex PCR, the repertoire was profiled, and TCRdb retains in-frame clones only, with some absent. In the table there are 150,000 or so clones, 80% to 90% of which are singletons. Sequenced material: blood. The receptor's source is a man younger than 30 in good health.

This CDR3 is CASSYGDAGGHEQYF. The CDR3 nucleotides are TGTGCCAGCAGTTATGGCGATGCAGGGGGACACGAGCAGTACTTC. This chain links TRBV5-6 with TRBJ2-7, with TRBD1 identical over 7 bases. CDR1 and CDR2 from the germline V gene are SGHDT and YYEEEE. The CDR3 spans 15 residues. The V gene end was trimmed by 5 bases and the J gene end by 5 bases; junction bases not matched to a gene: 13.